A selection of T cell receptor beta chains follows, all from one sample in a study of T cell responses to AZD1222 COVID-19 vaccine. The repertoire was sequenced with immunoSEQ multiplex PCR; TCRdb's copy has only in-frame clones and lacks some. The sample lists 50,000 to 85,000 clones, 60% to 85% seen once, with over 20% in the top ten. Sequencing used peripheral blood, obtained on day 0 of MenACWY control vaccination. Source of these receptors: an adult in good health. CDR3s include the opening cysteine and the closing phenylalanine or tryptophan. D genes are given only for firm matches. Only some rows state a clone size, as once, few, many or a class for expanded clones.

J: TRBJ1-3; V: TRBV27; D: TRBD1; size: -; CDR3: CASSPRTGGLGNTIYF; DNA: TGTGCCAGCAGTCCTCGGACAGGGGGTTTAGGAAACACCATATATTTT
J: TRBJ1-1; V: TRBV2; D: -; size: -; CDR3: CASKEQVNTEAFF; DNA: TGTGCCAGCAAGGAGCAGGTCAACACTGAAGCTTTCTTT
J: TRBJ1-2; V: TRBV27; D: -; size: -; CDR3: CASSTRAGYGYTF; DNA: TGTGCCAGCAGTACAAGGGCGGGGTATGGCTACACCTTC
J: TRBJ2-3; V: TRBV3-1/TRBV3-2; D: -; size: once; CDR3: CASSNTGVDTQYF; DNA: TGTGCCAGCAGCAATACAGGAGTGGATACGCAGTATTTT
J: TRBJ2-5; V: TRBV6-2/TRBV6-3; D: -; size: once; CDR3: CASSFTETQYF; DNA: TGTGCCAGCAGTTTCACAGAGACCCAGTACTTC
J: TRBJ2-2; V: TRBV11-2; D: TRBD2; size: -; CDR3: CASSPGTRITGELFF; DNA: TGTGCCAGCAGCCCCGGGACTAGAATTACCGGGGAGCTGTTTTTT
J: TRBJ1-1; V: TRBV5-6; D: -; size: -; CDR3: CASSLGGSNTEAFF; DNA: TGTGCCAGCAGCTTAGGTGGCTCAAACACTGAAGCTTTCTTT
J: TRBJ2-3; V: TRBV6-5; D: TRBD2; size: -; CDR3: CASKVAGENTQYF; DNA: TGTGCCAGCAAGGTAGCGGGAGAAAATACGCAGTATTTT
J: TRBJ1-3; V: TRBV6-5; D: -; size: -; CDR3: CATEFGNTIYF; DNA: TGTGCCACCGAGTTTGGAAACACCATATATTTT
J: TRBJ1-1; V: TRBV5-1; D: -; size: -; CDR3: CASSLNAANTEAFF; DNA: TGCGCCAGCAGCTTGAATGCGGCGAACACTGAAGCTTTCTTT
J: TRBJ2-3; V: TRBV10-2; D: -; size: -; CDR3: CASSESIGIADTQYF; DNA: TGCGCCAGCAGTGAGTCCATAGGAATCGCAGATACGCAGTATTTT
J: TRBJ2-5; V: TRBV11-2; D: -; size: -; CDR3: CASSLDGMIQETQYF; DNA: TGTGCCAGCAGCTTAGATGGGATGATCCAAGAGACCCAGTACTTC
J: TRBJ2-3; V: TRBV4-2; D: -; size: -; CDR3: CASSQDAPPRTDTQYF; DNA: TGTGCCAGCAGCCAAGATGCACCTCCACGCACAGATACGCAGTATTTT
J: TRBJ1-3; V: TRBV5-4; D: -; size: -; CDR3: CASSSPTGGESGNTIYF; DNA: TGTGCCAGCAGTTCACCCACTGGAGGGGAGAGTGGAAACACCATATATTTT
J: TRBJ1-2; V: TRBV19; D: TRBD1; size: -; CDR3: CASSRPGQLKYGYTF; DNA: TGTGCCAGTAGTAGACCGGGACAGCTAAAGTATGGCTACACCTTC
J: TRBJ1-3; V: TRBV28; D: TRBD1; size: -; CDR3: CASSSLDRVPGNTIYF; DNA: TGTGCCAGCAGCTCTCTGGACAGGGTACCTGGAAACACCATATATTTT
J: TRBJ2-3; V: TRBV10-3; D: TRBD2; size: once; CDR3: CAISEGRGGSTDTQYF; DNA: TGTGCCATCAGTGAGGGTCGGGGGGGTAGCACAGATACGCAGTATTTT
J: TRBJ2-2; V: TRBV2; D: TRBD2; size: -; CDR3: CASGPAGETGELFF; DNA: TGTGCCAGTGGCCCAGCGGGAGAAACCGGGGAGCTGTTTTTT
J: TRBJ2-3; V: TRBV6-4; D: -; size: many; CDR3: CASSDSGGADTQYF; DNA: TGTGCCAGCAGTGACTCTGGGGGCGCAGATACGCAGTATTTT
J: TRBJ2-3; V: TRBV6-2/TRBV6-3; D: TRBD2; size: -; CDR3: CASSSTSGGPRDTQYF; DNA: TGTGCCAGCAGTTCGACTAGCGGGGGGCCTAGGGATACGCAGTATTTT
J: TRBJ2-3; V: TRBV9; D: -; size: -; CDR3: CASSVRPTDPSTDTQYF; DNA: TGTGCCAGCAGCGTAAGGCCGACAGACCCTAGCACAGATACGCAGTATTTT
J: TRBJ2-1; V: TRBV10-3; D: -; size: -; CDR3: CAIRGLTNEQFF; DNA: TGTGCCATCAGGGGACTGACCAATGAGCAGTTCTTC
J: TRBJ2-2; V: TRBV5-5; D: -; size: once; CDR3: CASSFRGRTGELFF; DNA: TGTGCCAGCAGCTTTCGAGGGAGAACCGGGGAGCTGTTTTTT
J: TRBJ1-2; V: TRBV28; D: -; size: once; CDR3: CASNTSGKPGGYTF; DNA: TGTGCCAGCAACACATCCGGGAAACCTGGTGGCTACACCTTC
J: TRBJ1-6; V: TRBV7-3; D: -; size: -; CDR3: CASSFLGPPDNSPLHF; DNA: TGTGCCAGCAGCTTTCTCGGCCCCCCCGATAATTCACCCCTCCACTTT
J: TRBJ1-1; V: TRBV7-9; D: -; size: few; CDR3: CASSLARGGPNTEAFF; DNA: TGTGCCAGCAGCTTAGCCCGCGGGGGACCGAACACTGAAGCTTTCTTT
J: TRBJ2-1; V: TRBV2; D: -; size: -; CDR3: CASSERSSKLMQFF; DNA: TGTGCCAGCAGTGAGAGGTCTAGTAAACTAATGCAGTTCTTC
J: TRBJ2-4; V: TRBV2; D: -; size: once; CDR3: CASSPWGPEGYF; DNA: TGTGCCAGCAGTCCCTGGGGGCCCGAGGGGTACTTC
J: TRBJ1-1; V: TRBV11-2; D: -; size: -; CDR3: CASSSGRTPFF; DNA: TGTGCCAGCAGCTCCGGACGCACCCCTTTCTTT
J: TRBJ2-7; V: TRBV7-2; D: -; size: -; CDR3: CASSQLGYEQYF; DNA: TGTGCCAGCAGCCAACTCGGGTACGAGCAGTACTTC
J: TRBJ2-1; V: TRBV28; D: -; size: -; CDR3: CASGLDHPNEQFF; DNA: TGTGCCAGCGGCCTGGACCACCCCAATGAGCAGTTCTTC
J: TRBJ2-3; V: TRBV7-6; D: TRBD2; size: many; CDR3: CASSPAMGAGGTDTQYF; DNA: TGTGCCAGCAGCCCGGCCATGGGAGCGGGAGGCACAGATACGCAGTATTTT
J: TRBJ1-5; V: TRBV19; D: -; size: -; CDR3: CASSMSSLLNQPQHF; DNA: TGTGCCAGTAGTATGTCTTCTCTCCTCAATCAGCCCCAGCATTTT
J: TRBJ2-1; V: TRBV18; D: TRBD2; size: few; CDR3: CASSRGPGGPSNEQFF; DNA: TGTGCCAGCTCACGCGGGCCGGGAGGGCCGTCCAATGAGCAGTTCTTC
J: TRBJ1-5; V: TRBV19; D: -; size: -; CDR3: CASSIEGGFSQPQHF; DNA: TGTGCCAGTAGTATCGAAGGGGGTTTTTCTCAGCCCCAGCATTTT
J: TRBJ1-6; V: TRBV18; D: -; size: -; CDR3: CASSPRGPNNSPLHF; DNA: TGTGCCAGCTCACCACGAGGACCCAATAATTCACCCCTCCACTTT
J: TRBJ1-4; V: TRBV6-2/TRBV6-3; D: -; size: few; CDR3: CASSTQGSNEKLFF; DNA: TGTGCCAGCAGTACACAGGGATCTAATGAAAAACTGTTTTTT
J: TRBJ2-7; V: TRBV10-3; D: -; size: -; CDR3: CAISEGTYEQYF; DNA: TGTGCCATCAGTGAGGGAACATACGAGCAGTACTTC
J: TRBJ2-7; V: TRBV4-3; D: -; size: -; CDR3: CASSQSRGGSYEQYF; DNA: TGCGCCAGCAGCCAATCCAGGGGTGGCTCCTACGAGCAGTACTTC
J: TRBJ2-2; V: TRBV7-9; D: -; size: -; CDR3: CASVGSGRSGELFF; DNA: TGTGCCAGCGTAGGATCGGGTCGGTCCGGGGAGCTGTTTTTT
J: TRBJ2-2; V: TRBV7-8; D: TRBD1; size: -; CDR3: CASSSGTGGMFGGELFF; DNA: TGTGCCAGCAGCTCGGGGACAGGGGGCATGTTTGGCGGGGAGCTGTTTTTT
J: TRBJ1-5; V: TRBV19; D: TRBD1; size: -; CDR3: CASTPQGWNQPQHF; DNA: TGTGCCTCAACCCCACAGGGGTGGAATCAGCCCCAGCATTTT
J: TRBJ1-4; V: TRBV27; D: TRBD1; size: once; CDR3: CASSGTGGMSEKLFF; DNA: TGTGCCAGCAGTGGGACAGGGGGCATGAGTGAAAAACTGTTTTTT
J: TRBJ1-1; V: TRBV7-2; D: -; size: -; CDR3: CASSIKVQGFTEAFF; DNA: TGTGCCAGCAGCATTAAGGTTCAGGGGTTCACTGAAGCTTTCTTT
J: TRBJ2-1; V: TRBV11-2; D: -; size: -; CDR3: CASSPTGSLGYNEQFF; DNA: TGTGCCAGCAGCCCAACGGGCTCCCTGGGATATAATGAGCAGTTCTTC
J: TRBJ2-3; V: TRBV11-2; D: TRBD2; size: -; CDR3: CASSLSGRVRDTQYF; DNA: TGTGCCAGCAGCTTAAGCGGGAGGGTTCGGGATACGCAGTATTTT
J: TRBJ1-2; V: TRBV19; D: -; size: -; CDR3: CASSAGGRGIRGGYTF; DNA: TGTGCCAGTAGTGCAGGTGGACGTGGGATAAGAGGTGGCTACACCTTC
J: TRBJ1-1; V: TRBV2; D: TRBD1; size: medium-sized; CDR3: CASSEQGVNTEAFF; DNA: TGTGCCAGCAGCGAACAGGGGGTGAACACTGAAGCTTTCTTT